The source of this TCR beta chain is a study of graft-versus-host responses after intestinal transplantation. Background on the study: Once they had received anti-thymocyte globulin induction, all recipients took tacrolimus and steroids for two to three years.

Processing released intraepithelial and lamina propria lymphocytes from the graft tissue. V was cut by 4 bases and J by 5 bases, with 8 bases left in between. In germline, CDR1 is MNHNS, CDR2 SASEGT. The CDR3 runs 13 residues. Points from the study as a whole: Early post-transplant HvG declines tracked with peak circulating GvH clone levels. Allograft graft-versus-host to host-versus-graft clonal ratios ran high in patients with graft-donor T cell macrochimerism.

This clone was picked up a small number of times. Its antigen is as yet unknown. Here immunoSEQ multiplex PCR was the method, and the copy in TCRdb shows in-frame clones only, minus some. This sample has about 6,400 clones, with about four fifths found just once. The clonotype originates from a human patient who received an intestinal transplant, so some T cells may come from the graft donor. The rearrangement links TRBV6-1 to TRBJ1-4; D is ambiguous. The sample here was ileum tissue, taken nearly 310 days after intestinal transplant. The CDR3 sequence: CASSGWVNEKLFF. CDR3 DNA: TGTGCCAGCAGTGGGTGGGTCAATGAAAAACTGTTTTTT.